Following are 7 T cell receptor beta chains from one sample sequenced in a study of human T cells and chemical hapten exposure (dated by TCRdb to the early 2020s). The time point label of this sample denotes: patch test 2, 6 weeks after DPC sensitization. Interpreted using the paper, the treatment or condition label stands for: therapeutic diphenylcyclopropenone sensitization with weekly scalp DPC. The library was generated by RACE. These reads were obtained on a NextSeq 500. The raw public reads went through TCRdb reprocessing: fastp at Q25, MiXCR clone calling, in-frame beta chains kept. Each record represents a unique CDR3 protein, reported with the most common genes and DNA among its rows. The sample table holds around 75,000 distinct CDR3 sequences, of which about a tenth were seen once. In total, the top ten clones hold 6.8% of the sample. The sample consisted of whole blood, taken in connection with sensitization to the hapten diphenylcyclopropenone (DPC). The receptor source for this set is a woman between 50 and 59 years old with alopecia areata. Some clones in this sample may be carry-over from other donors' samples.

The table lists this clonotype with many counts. CDR3 region: CASSPQGVSPNYGYTF. CDR3 DNA: TGTGCCAGCTCACCACAGGGGGTGAGCCCTAACTATGGCTACACCTTC. The V gene is TRBV18, the J gene TRBJ1-2; D perhaps matches TRBD1 (6 bases). The ends were cut back, 1 base at V and 0 bases at J, with 12 bases in the middle. This CDR3 region has 16 residues. CDR1 is KGHSH and CDR2 is LQKENI in the germline V gene.

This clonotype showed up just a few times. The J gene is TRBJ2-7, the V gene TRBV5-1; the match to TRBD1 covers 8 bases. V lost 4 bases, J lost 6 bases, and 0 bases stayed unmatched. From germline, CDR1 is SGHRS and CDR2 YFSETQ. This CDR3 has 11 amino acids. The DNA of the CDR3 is TGCGCCAGCAGCGACAGGGGCGAGCAGTACTTC. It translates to CASSDRGEQYF.

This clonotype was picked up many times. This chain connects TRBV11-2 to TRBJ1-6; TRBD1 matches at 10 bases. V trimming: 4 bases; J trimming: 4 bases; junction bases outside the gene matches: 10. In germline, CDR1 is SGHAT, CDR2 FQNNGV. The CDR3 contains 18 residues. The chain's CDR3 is CASSSFRGQGNYNSPLHF. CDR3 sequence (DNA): TGTGCCAGCAGCTCCTTTAGGGGACAGGGGAATTATAATTCACCCCTCCACTTT. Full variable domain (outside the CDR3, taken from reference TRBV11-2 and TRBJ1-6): EAGVAQSPRYKIIEKRQSVAFWCNPISGHATLYWYQQILGQGPKLLIQFQNNGVVDDSQLPKDRFSAERLKGVDSTLKIQPAKLEDSAVYLCASSSFRGQGNYNSPLHFGNGTRLTVT.

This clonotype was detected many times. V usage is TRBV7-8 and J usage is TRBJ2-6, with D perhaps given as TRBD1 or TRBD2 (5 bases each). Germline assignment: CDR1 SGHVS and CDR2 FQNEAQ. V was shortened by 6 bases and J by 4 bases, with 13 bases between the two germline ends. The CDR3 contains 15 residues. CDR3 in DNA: TGTGCCAGCAGTTCCCAGGGAGTAGGGGCCAACGTCCTGACTTTC. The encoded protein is CASSSQGVGANVLTF.

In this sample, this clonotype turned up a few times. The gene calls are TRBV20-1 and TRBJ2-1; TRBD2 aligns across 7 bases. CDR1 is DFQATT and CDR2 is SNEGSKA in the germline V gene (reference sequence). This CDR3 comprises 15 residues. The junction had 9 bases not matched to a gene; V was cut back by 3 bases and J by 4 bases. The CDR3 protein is CSASRKRGLYNEQFF. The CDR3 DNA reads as TGCAGTGCTAGTCGCAAGCGGGGTTTATACAATGAGCAGTTCTTC.

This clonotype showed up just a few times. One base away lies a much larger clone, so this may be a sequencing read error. The CDR3 coding sequence is TGTGTCAGCTCACCCGATCGGGACATGAACACCGGGGAGCTGTTTTTT. This gives the protein CVSSPDRDMNTGELFF. The V gene is TRBV18, the J gene TRBJ2-2; maybe TRBD1 (6 bases). The CDR3 runs 16 residues. Germline V lookup: CDR1 KGHSH, CDR2 LQKENI.

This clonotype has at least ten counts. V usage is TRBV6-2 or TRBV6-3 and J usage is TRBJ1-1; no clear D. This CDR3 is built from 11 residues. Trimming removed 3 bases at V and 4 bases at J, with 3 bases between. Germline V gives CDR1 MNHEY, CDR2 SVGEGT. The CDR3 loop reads CASSYFTEAFF. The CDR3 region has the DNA TGTGCCAGCAGTTATTTCACTGAAGCTTTCTTT.